This is a list of T cell receptor beta chains from one sample in a study of identical twins. TCRdb reprocessed the 5' RACE reads via MiXCR and lists one record per CDR3 protein. This repertoire shows 300,000 or so distinct CDR3 sequences, 8% to 9.5% found once; its top ten account for approximately 7%. These same data were also listed under a study on yellow fever vaccine responses in identical twins.

Sample: CD8+ T cells sorted from blood. The origin of the receptors is a woman between 18 and 29 years old in good health. CDR3s include the opening cysteine and the closing phenylalanine or tryptophan. The order of the fields is J gene, D gene, clone size, V gene, CDR3 DNA, CDR3 protein. The D gene is left open where the match is weak. The size field is filled for only some rows; it gives once, few, many or a size class.

J gene: TRBJ2-7; D gene: NA; clone size: NA; V gene: TRBV4-1; CDR3 DNA: TGCGCCAGCAGCCTCACTCGGGGTTACGAGCAGTACTTC; CDR3 protein: CASSLTRGYEQYF
J gene: TRBJ2-1; D gene: NA; clone size: few; V gene: TRBV3-1; CDR3 DNA: TGTGCCAGCAGCCAAGCCCTTTCCTACAATGAGCAGTTCTTC; CDR3 protein: CASSQALSYNEQFF
J gene: TRBJ2-3; D gene: TRBD1; clone size: NA; V gene: TRBV2; CDR3 DNA: TGTGCCAGCAGTGAATACGCGTACAGGGGGACGCAGTATTTT; CDR3 protein: CASSEYAYRGTQYF
J gene: TRBJ2-7; D gene: TRBD2; clone size: many; V gene: TRBV4-2; CDR3 DNA: TGTGCCAGCAGCCAATATAGCGGGGGCTACGAGCAGTACTTC; CDR3 protein: CASSQYSGGYEQYF
J gene: TRBJ2-2; D gene: NA; clone size: NA; V gene: TRBV29-1; CDR3 DNA: TGCAGCGTTGATGAGGGCAACACCGGGGAGCTGTTTTTT; CDR3 protein: CSVDEGNTGELFF
J gene: TRBJ2-3; D gene: NA; clone size: many; V gene: TRBV3-1; CDR3 DNA: TGTGCCAGCAGCCAAGATCAGGGACTGTACACAGATACGCAGTATTTT; CDR3 protein: CASSQDQGLYTDTQYF
J gene: TRBJ2-1; D gene: TRBD2; clone size: few; V gene: TRBV4-2; CDR3 DNA: TGTGCCAGCAGCCAAGCGACTAGCGGGACCTACAATGAGCAGTTCTTC; CDR3 protein: CASSQATSGTYNEQFF
J gene: TRBJ1-5; D gene: NA; clone size: NA; V gene: TRBV19; CDR3 DNA: TGTGCCAGTAGTATTGTGTCAATGGGGAATCAGCCCCAGCATTTT; CDR3 protein: CASSIVSMGNQPQHF
J gene: TRBJ2-7; D gene: TRBD2; clone size: many; V gene: TRBV3-1; CDR3 DNA: TGTGCCAGCAGCCAAGATCAGGGACTAGCGGTCTCAGAGCAGTACTTC; CDR3 protein: CASSQDQGLAVSEQYF
J gene: TRBJ1-1; D gene: NA; clone size: many; V gene: TRBV14; CDR3 DNA: TGTGCCAGCAGCCAAGAGACAGGACTCGGGATCACTGAAGCTTTCTTT; CDR3 protein: CASSQETGLGITEAFF
J gene: TRBJ2-5; D gene: NA; clone size: NA; V gene: TRBV7-2; CDR3 DNA: TGTGCCAGCAGCTTACTTCACGGGGGCCTCCAAGAGACCCAGTACTTC; CDR3 protein: CASSLLHGGLQETQYF
J gene: TRBJ2-1; D gene: TRBD2; clone size: many; V gene: TRBV4-3; CDR3 DNA: TGCGCCAGCAGCCAAGATAGACTAGCGGGGGGGATTGAGCAGTTCTTC; CDR3 protein: CASSQDRLAGGIEQFF